The 32 T cell receptor beta chains below all came from one sample that was sequenced in a study of tumour-infiltrating T cells in Burkitt lymphoma. Measured with immunoSEQ multiplex PCR; TCRdb has only the in-frame clones, and not every one. This table holds 5,000 to 7,000 clones, 9.9% found once. The specimen sequenced was tumor tissue. Receptors were obtained from a human donor with diffuse large B-cell lymphoma.

The rearrangement uses TRBV5-4 and TRBJ1-1, with 8 bases identical to TRBD1. There are 17 residues in the CDR3. Germline CDR1 reads SGHNT; CDR2 reads YYREEE (reference sequence). With 2 bases clipped from V and 3 bases from J, the junction kept 12 bases outside the gene matches. The CDR3 protein is CASSFYRGLSEDTEAFF. In DNA, the CDR3 is TGTGCCAGCAGCTTTTACAGGGGGTTAAGTGAGGACACTGAAGCTTTCTTT. Full variable domain (missing parts from reference TRBV5-4 and TRBJ1-1): ETGVTQSPTHLIKTRGQQVTLRCSSQSGHNTVSWYQQALGQGPQFIFQYYREEENGRGNFPPRFSGLQFPNYSSELNVNALELDDSALYLCASSFYRGLSEDTEAFFGQGTRLTVV.

This clone has a handful of counts. J is TRBJ1-3 and V is TRBV27; D is undetermined. The CDR3 is made up of 15 amino acids. Per the germline V gene, CDR1 is MNHEY and CDR2 is SMNVEV (reference sequence). The germline V and J ends were trimmed by 4 bases and 1 base, with 11 bases remaining between them. CDR3 nucleotide sequence: TGTGCCAGCAGTTCCTTACAGACTTCTGGAAACACCATATATTTT. Amino acid sequence: CASSSLQTSGNTIYF.

This clone was seen more than once but under ten times. The chain employs TRBV28 and TRBJ2-7, with 9 bases matching TRBD1. Losses at the gene ends were 6 bases for V and 9 bases for J; bases not matched to a gene: 15. This CDR3 region has 15 residues. From germline, CDR1 is MDHEN and CDR2 SYDVKM. The CDR3: CASRAEGQGMNWQYF. CDR3 DNA: TGTGCCAGCAGGGCCGAGGGACAGGGAATGAATTGGCAGTACTTC.

The V and J genes are TRBV19 and TRBJ2-5; D ambiguous. Between the trimmed V and J ends, which lost 6 bases and 4 bases, there was a span of 12 bases. The CDR3 covers 13 residues. Germline V gene data show CDR1 as LNHDA and CDR2 as SQIVND (reference sequence). CDR3 residues: CASSNHPRETQYF. As DNA, the CDR3 is TGTGCCAGTAGCAATCACCCGCGAGAGACCCAGTACTTC.

The sample holds a few counts of this clone. This chain joins TRBV7-8 and TRBJ2-7; D gene unclear. CDR1 and CDR2 (germline): SGHVS, FQNEAQ. Trimming left V 4 bases short and J 2 bases short, with 9 bases between. The length of the CDR3 is 13 residues. Here the CDR3 reads CASSSEPPYEQYF. DNA for the CDR3: TGTGCCAGCAGCTCGGAGCCCCCCTACGAGCAGTACTTC.

This clone was seen more than once but under ten times. The chain carries TRBV7-9 and TRBJ1-1; the match to TRBD1 covers 8 bases. The CDR3 length is 17 residues. CDR1 and CDR2 (germline): SEHNR, FQNEAQ (reference sequence). The J segment lost 10 bases and the V segment lost 4 bases, leaving 20 bases of the junction unmatched. The CDR3 reads CASSSTGQGFGGLGAFF. The CDR3, as DNA: TGTGCCAGCAGCTCAACTGGACAGGGTTTTGGCGGGCTCGGAGCTTTCTTT.

This clone has only a few counts. The V gene is TRBV4-1, the J gene TRBJ1-1; perhaps TRBD1 as D (5 bases). There are 14 residues in the CDR3. The germline V gene has CDR1 MGHRA and CDR2 YSYEKL. The V gene lost 5 bases and the J gene lost 5 bases, with 15 bases spanning the gap. The CDR3 nucleotides read TGCGCCAGCAGCGTACAGGTCGAGGGGACTGAAGCTTTCTTT. Translating gives CASSVQVEGTEAFF.

The rearrangement uses TRBV13 and TRBJ1-3, with D perhaps matching TRBD1 (5 bases). The CDR3 is made up of 18 amino acids. Germline-derived CDR1 and CDR2 are PRHDT and FYEKMQ (reference sequence). Trimming shortened V by 4 bases and J by 1 base, and 20 bases separated the two germline ends. The CDR3, as DNA: TGTGCCAGCAGCTCAACCCTTCCGGGACTTTTATCTGGAAACACCATATATTTT. The encoded protein is CASSSTLPGLLSGNTIYF. The variable domain in full, with the rest retrieved from reference TRBV13 and TRBJ1-3, is AAGVIQSPRHLIKEKRETATLKCYPIPRHDTVYWYQQGPGQDPQFLISFYEKMQSDKGSIPDRFSAQQFSDYHSELNMSSLELGDSALYFCASSSTLPGLLSGNTIYFGEGSWLTVV.

This sequence joins TRBV2 and TRBJ1-2; 9 positions match TRBD1. V shed 10 bases and J 2 bases; nucleotides not matched to a gene: 5. Germline CDR1 is SNHLY and CDR2 is FYNNEI. This CDR3 contains 13 residues. The chain's CDR3 is CATGQGRNYGYTF. CDR3 DNA sequence: TGTGCCACCGGACAGGGGCGGAACTATGGCTACACCTTC.

This clone has just a few counts. This rearrangement joins TRBV4-2 to TRBJ1-2; 10 nucleotides agree with TRBD1. Trimming removed 4 bases from V and 7 bases from J; junction bases left unmatched: 9. Germline-derived CDR1 and CDR2 are LGHNA and YNFKEQ. The CDR3 is made up of 15 amino acids. This CDR3 is CASSPDRGRNPGYTF. The CDR3 DNA is TGTGCCAGCAGCCCAGACAGGGGGCGCAACCCTGGCTACACCTTC.

Of note for this clone: This same CDR3 is encoded by further DNA sequences in the sample. This chain connects TRBV4-1 to TRBJ1-1; no definite D call. Germline V gene lookup returns CDR1 MGHRA and CDR2 YSYEKL. Trimming shortened V by 1 base and J by 2 bases, and 14 bases separated the two germline ends. The CDR3 runs to 16 residues. For the CDR3, the DNA is TGCGCCAGCAGCCAAGCACCCCCAGCGGAAAACACTGAAGCTTTCTTT. Its translation is CASSQAPPAENTEAFF.

The V gene is TRBV6-1, the J gene TRBJ1-2; D not resolved. CDR3 size: 15 residues. Trimming took 10 bases from V and 5 from J, leaving 23 bases between them. The germline CDR1 and CDR2 sequences are MNHNS and SASEGT. The CDR3 region has the DNA TGTGCCACCCTGACCCTCCCTTCGGGGAATTATGGCTACACCTTC. It codes for CATLTLPSGNYGYTF.

This clone appeared a few times. This rearrangement joins TRBV6-5 to TRBJ2-3, with D possibly TRBD2 on 5 matching bases. The length of the CDR3 is 13 residues. Germline V gives CDR1 MNHEY, CDR2 SVGAGI. Trimming removed 3 bases at V and 6 bases at J, with 10 bases between. CDR3 nucleotide sequence: TGTGCCAGCAGTTATAACGGAGGTGATACGCAGTATTTT. It yields the protein CASSYNGGDTQYF.

The chain has TRBV21-1 and TRBJ1-5. TRBV21-1 is described as a pseudogene. The CDR3 is made up of 17 amino acids. The CDR3 DNA is TGTGCCAGCAGCAAGGGGGGATTACAGGGACACAATCAGCCCCAGCATTTT. It encodes CASSKGGLQGHNQPQHF.

This chain joins TRBV6-5 and TRBJ2-3; 9 bases are shared with TRBD1. With V trimmed by 1 base and J by 4 bases, 0 bases remained unmatched. The germline gives CDR1 MNHEY, CDR2 SVGAGI. The CDR3 extends over 14 amino acids. Here the CDR3 reads CASSYWTGADTQYF. CDR3 sequence (DNA): TGTGCCAGCAGTTACTGGACAGGGGCAGATACGCAGTATTTT.

A few counts support this clone. The CDR3 reads CASSPRQGAVDEQYF. The DNA of the CDR3 is TGTGCCAGCAGCCCCCGACAGGGGGCCGTCGACGAGCAGTACTTC. The chain recombines TRBV9 with TRBJ2-7; 10 bases are a match to TRBD1. Germline CDR1 is SGDLS and CDR2 is YYNGEE. CDR3 size: 15 residues. The J segment lost 5 bases and the V segment lost 4 bases, leaving 9 bases of the junction unmatched.

This clone has a handful of counts. The genes are TRBV6-1 and TRBJ2-7, with 12 bases fitting TRBD2. Germline lookup yields CDR1 MNHNS and CDR2 SASEGT. The CDR3 spans 15 residues. The V gene end was trimmed by 9 bases and the J gene end by 4 bases; junction bases not matched to a gene: 10. CDR3 sequence (DNA): TGTGCCAGTTCTAGGACTAGCGGGGTGAATTACGAGCAGTACTTC. Translation gives CASSRTSGVNYEQYF.

This clone has a handful of counts. This chain connects TRBV5-6 to TRBJ2-5, with 13 bases that match TRBD2. The germline V gene has CDR1 SGHDT and CDR2 YYEEEE. J lost 4 bases, V lost 4 bases, and 7 bases had no gene match. The CDR3 runs to 16 residues. This CDR3 reads CASSIRLAGGGETQYF. The CDR3 DNA follows: TGTGCCAGCAGCATTCGACTAGCGGGGGGCGGAGAGACCCAGTACTTC.

The genes are TRBV5-1 and TRBJ1-2; 9 positions agree with TRBD1. J gave up 4 bases and V 4 bases, and 8 bases lay outside the gene matches. Germline V lookup: CDR1 SGHRS, CDR2 YFSETQ. The length of the CDR3 is 15 residues. DNA of the CDR3: TGCGCCAGCAGCCGGGACAGGGCCCAGCCCTATGGCTACACCTTC. Protein product: CASSRDRAQPYGYTF.

In this sample, this clone turned up a few times. J is TRBJ1-4 and V is TRBV28, with 8 bases matching TRBD1. The CDR3 is made up of 15 amino acids. The J segment lost 8 bases and the V segment lost 6 bases, leaving 11 bases of the junction unmatched. Per germline, CDR1 MDHEN and CDR2 SYDVKM. The CDR3 reads CASSPGGQGAEKLFF. The CDR3 DNA follows: TGTGCCAGCAGCCCCGGAGGGCAGGGGGCGGAAAAACTGTTTTTT.

The chain joins TRBV7-2 to TRBJ2-4; D not certain. This CDR3 has 15 residues. Deletions cut 5 bases from V and 3 bases from J, with 14 bases between. Germline CDR1 is SGHTA and CDR2 is FQGNSA. Written as DNA, the CDR3 is TGTGCCAGCAGCATCCAAGGAACGTACAAAAACATTCAGTACTTC. Translated, it gives CASSIQGTYKNIQYF.

V gene TRBV5-4 combines with J gene TRBJ1-1, with D possibly TRBD1 on 5 matching bases. The germline V gene has CDR1 SGHNT and CDR2 YYREEE (reference sequence). V was pared by 3 bases and J by 3 bases, with 12 bases between. The CDR3 loop spans 14 amino acids. In DNA form, the CDR3 reads TGTGCCAGCAGCTCGACGGGGGGGTACACTGAAGCTTTCTTT. This codes for CASSSTGGYTEAFF.

The table lists this clone with a few counts. The genes are TRBV5-1 and TRBJ2-2, with a weak D call TRBD1 (5 bases). CDR1 and CDR2 from the germline V gene are SGHRS and YFSETQ. The CDR3 sequence is 15 residues long. Between the trimmed V and J ends, which lost 1 base and 0 bases, there was a span of 7 bases. The CDR3 DNA reads TGCGCCAGCAGCTTGACAGGAGCGAACACCGGGGAGCTGTTTTTT. Protein: CASSLTGANTGELFF.

The chain joins TRBV29-1 to TRBJ2-3; 10 positions agree with TRBD2. Germline CDR1 reads SQVTM; CDR2 reads ANQGSEA. J gave up 2 bases and V 7 bases, and 6 bases lay outside the gene matches. This CDR3 has 14 amino acids. CDR3 amino acids: CSAGGTSATDTQYF. The CDR3 DNA reads TGCAGCGCGGGTGGGACTAGCGCCACAGATACGCAGTATTTT.

The chain has TRBV6-1 and TRBJ1-5, with TRBD1 as a possible D gene (5 bases). CDR1 and CDR2 from the germline V gene are MNHNS and SASEGT. The CDR3 spans 12 residues. V was pared by 7 bases and J by 6 bases, with 10 bases between. CDR3 DNA sequence: TGTGCCAGCAATCGGGGGGTTCAGCCCCAGCATTTT. It is translated as CASNRGVQPQHF.

The V call is TRBV6-6, the J call TRBJ2-3; 12 positions agree with TRBD1. The CDR3 sequence is 14 residues long. Per germline, CDR1 MNHNY and CDR2 SVGAGI (reference sequence). The trim removed 6 bases at V and 4 bases at J, leaving 2 bases unmatched. CDR3 nucleotide sequence: TGTGCCAGCAGAGGGACAGGGGGCCCAGATACGCAGTATTTT. It is translated as CASRGTGGPDTQYF.

This chain connects TRBV30 to TRBJ2-1; weak D call: TRBD1 (6 bases). Germline CDR1 and CDR2: GTSNPN and SVGIG (reference sequence). V lost 5 bases, J lost 5 bases, and 13 bases lay in between. The CDR3 runs to 13 residues. CDR3 protein: CAWDRKSNNEQFF. In nucleotides, the CDR3 is TGTGCCTGGGACAGGAAGTCAAACAATGAGCAGTTCTTC.

This clone was observed a handful of times. The J gene is TRBJ1-6, the V gene TRBV7-9; D not resolved. This CDR3 region has 14 residues. Germline assignment: CDR1 SEHNR and CDR2 FQNEAQ (reference sequence). The V gene lost 3 bases and the J gene lost 6 bases, with 9 bases spanning the gap. This chain's CDR3 is CASSFPEPNSPLHF. CDR3 DNA sequence: TGTGCCAGCAGCTTCCCAGAACCTAATTCACCCCTCCACTTT.

The sample holds a few counts of this clone. The J gene is TRBJ1-2, the V gene TRBV18; 8 bases match TRBD1. J gave up 3 bases and V 5 bases, and 2 bases lay outside the gene matches. The CDR3 totals 13 residues. Per the germline V gene, CDR1 is KGHSH and CDR2 is LQKENI. The chain's CDR3 is CASSADRDYGYTF. The CDR3 DNA sequence: TGTGCCAGCTCAGCGGACAGGGACTATGGCTACACCTTC.

The chain carries TRBV14 and TRBJ2-7, with no clear D. V lost 8 bases and J lost 3, with 11 bases in between. The CDR3 totals 12 residues. The germline V gene has CDR1 SGHDN and CDR2 FVKESK. CDR3 in DNA: TGTGCCAGCGGGATGGTGAACTACGAGCAGTACTTC. It encodes CASGMVNYEQYF.

In DNA form, the CDR3 reads TGTGCCGTCCGCACAGGGCCCAGCGAGCAGTACTTC. It is translated as CAVRTGPSEQYF. V is TRBV19 and J is TRBJ2-7; tentatively, D is TRBD1 (6 bases). This CDR3 has 12 residues. V dropped 11 bases and J dropped 6 bases, with 17 bases sitting between them. The germline V gene encodes CDR1 LNHDA and CDR2 SQIVND (reference sequence).

This clone was picked up a small number of times. The chain couples TRBV6-1 to TRBJ1-1, with 8 bases fitting TRBD1. There are 14 residues in the CDR3. Unmatched junction bases numbered 3, after V lost 4 bases and J lost 2 bases. Germline CDR1 reads MNHNS; CDR2 reads SASEGT. CDR3: CASSGQGANTEAFF. The CDR3 coding sequence is TGTGCCAGCAGTGGTCAGGGGGCAAACACTGAAGCTTTCTTT.